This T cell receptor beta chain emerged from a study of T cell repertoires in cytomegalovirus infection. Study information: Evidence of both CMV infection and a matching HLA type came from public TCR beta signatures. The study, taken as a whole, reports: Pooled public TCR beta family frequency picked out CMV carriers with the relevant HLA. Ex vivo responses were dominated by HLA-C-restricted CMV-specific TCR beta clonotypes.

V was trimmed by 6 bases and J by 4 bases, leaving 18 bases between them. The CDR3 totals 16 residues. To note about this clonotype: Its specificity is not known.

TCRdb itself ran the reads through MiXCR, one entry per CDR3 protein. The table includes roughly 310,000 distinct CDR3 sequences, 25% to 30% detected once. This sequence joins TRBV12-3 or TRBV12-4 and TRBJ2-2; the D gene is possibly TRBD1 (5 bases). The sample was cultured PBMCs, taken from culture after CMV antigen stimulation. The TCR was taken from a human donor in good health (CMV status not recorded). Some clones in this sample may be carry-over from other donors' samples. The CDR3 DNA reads TGTGCCAGCAGCACCTCCAGGCAGGGATTCACCGGGGAGCTGTTTTTT. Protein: CASSTSRQGFTGELFF.